This entry describes one T cell receptor beta chain. This specimen comes from a study of blood T cells in healthy people across ages. Then a second PCR, running about 6 to 12 cycles, was carried out with a sample-barcoded 5' primer and a J-beta primer mix. One entry per CDR3 protein, called by TCRdb with MiXCR from the 5' RACE reads. This table has approximately 760,000 distinct CDR3 sequences, around 25% appearing once. V shed 1 base and J shed 3 bases, with 9 bases lying between them. The CDR3 covers 13 residues. Germline assignment: CDR1 DFQATT and CDR2 SNEGSKA (reference sequence). This same sample was also part of a study on T cells of mothers and their children.

Specimen: blood. The sequence came from a boy aged 5-17 years in good health. V usage is TRBV20-1 and J usage is TRBJ1-2; tentative D call: TRBD1 (5 bases). The CDR3: CSARGDSYYGYTF. The DNA for the CDR3 is TGCAGTGCTAGAGGAGACAGCTACTATGGCTACACCTTC.